What follows are 30 T cell receptor beta chains derived from one specimen sequenced in a study of blood T cell repertoires in COVID-19. Measured with immunoSEQ multiplex PCR; TCRdb has only the in-frame clones, and not every one. The data hold some 68,000 clones, with roughly 80% observed a single time. Source material: peripheral blood. Receptor source: a man between 65 and 80 years old with acute or convalescent COVID-19.

The genes are TRBV15 and TRBJ2-2; D unclear. Trimming removed 5 bases at V and 8 bases at J, with 12 bases between. The CDR3 sequence is 13 residues long. The germline gives CDR1 LNHNV, CDR2 YYDKDF (reference sequence). In nucleotides, the CDR3 is TGTGCCACCAGCCTCGACTTGCGAGGGGAGCTGTTTTTT. Its translation: CATSLDLRGELFF.

The J gene is TRBJ1-4, the V gene TRBV4-1, with TRBD1 matching 10 bases. The CDR3 has 13 residues. The trim removed 4 bases at V and 8 bases at J, leaving 1 base unmatched. Germline CDR1 reads MGHRA; CDR2 reads YSYEKL. CDR3 sequence: CASSPGQGEKLFF. The CDR3 coding sequence is TGCGCCAGCAGCCCGGGACAGGGGGAAAAACTGTTTTTT.

V usage is TRBV14 and J usage is TRBJ2-7, with 12 bases that match TRBD2. V lost 3 bases, J lost 1 base, and 13 bases stayed unmatched. Germline V CDR1 and CDR2: SGHDN, FVKESK. CDR3 length equals 19 residues. CDR3: CASSHRPGLAGGVSYEQYF. The CDR3 DNA follows: TGTGCCAGCAGCCACAGACCGGGACTAGCGGGCGGCGTTTCCTACGAGCAGTACTTC.

The chain joins TRBV7-3 to TRBJ2-2; 7 bases match TRBD2. Germline lookup yields CDR1 SGHTA and CDR2 FQGTGA. Trimming cost V 6 bases and J 6 bases; bases outside gene matches: 10. The CDR3 consists of 15 residues. CDR3 region: CASSPGTGRAGELFF. DNA of the CDR3: TGTGCCAGCAGTCCCGGGACGGGGAGGGCCGGGGAGCTGTTTTTT.

This clone has only one observation. This chain links TRBV5-1 with TRBJ1-1; D might be TRBD1 (5 bases). The V gene's germline CDR1 is SGHRS and CDR2 YFSETQ. CDR3 size: 14 residues. The V gene lost 5 bases and the J gene lost 5 bases, with 16 bases spanning the gap. This CDR3 is CASSPQAGETEAFF. DNA of the CDR3: TGCGCCAGCAGTCCGCAGGCGGGGGAGACTGAAGCTTTCTTT.

The rearrangement joins TRBV2 to TRBJ1-5, with unresolved D. Germline values: CDR1 SNHLY, CDR2 FYNNEI. The CDR3 loop spans 11 amino acids. Deletions cut 3 bases from V and 12 bases from J, with 9 bases between. DNA for the CDR3: TGTGCCAGCAGTGATAGGGAGGTCCAGCATTTT. Its translation is CASSDREVQHF.

On this clone itself: Other DNA variants within this sample encode the same CDR3. V is TRBV18 and J is TRBJ1-5; 9 bases map to TRBD1. The CDR3 consists of 15 residues. The V gene end was trimmed by 2 bases and the J gene end by 3 bases; junction bases not matched to a gene: 2. Germline CDR1 KGHSH, CDR2 LQKENI. The CDR3 DNA reads TGTGCCAGCTCACCAGGGACAGGGAACAATCAGCCCCAGCATTTT. This translates into CASSPGTGNNQPQHF.

The chain links TRBV19 to TRBJ2-6; 10 bases are shared with TRBD2. This CDR3 is 17 amino acids long. Trimming took 4 bases from V and 4 from J; bases not matched to a gene: 7. CDR1 LNHDA and CDR2 SQIVND come from the germline V gene (reference sequence). The CDR3 DNA sequence: TGTGCCAGTAGTACCCTAGCGGGAGTGGAAGGGGCCAACGTCCTGACTTTC. Its protein is CASSTLAGVEGANVLTF.

The chain has TRBV29-1 and TRBJ1-3; D gene uncertain. Looked up from germline, CDR1 is SQVTM and CDR2 is ANQGSEA. This CDR3 comprises 14 residues. Trimming cost V 2 bases and J 0 bases, with 8 bases left between them. This CDR3 reads CSVEPQRSGNTIYF. The CDR3 region has the DNA TGCAGCGTTGAACCGCAGCGCTCTGGAAACACCATATATTTT.

The chain joins TRBV2 to TRBJ1-2; D remains ambiguous. Trimming stripped 0 bases from V and 4 bases from J, with 15 bases between. This CDR3 has 16 amino acids. The V gene's germline CDR1 is SNHLY and CDR2 FYNNEI. The CDR3 DNA is TGTGCCAGCAGTGAAGCGCTTACCCTAAACTCCTATGGCTACACCTTC. It specifies CASSEALTLNSYGYTF.

CDR3 loop: CASSTQGARSAFF. The CDR3, as DNA: TGTGCCAGCAGCACACAGGGGGCCCGCTCGGCTTTCTTT. The chain combines TRBV11-2 with TRBJ1-1; 9 bases fit TRBD1. V shed 5 bases and J 11 bases; nucleotides not matched to a gene: 9. Germline CDR1 SGHAT, CDR2 FQNNGV. The CDR3 length is 13 residues.

This clone has more than one count but fewer than ten. The chain's CDR3 is CASSVQAWNEQFF. CDR3 in DNA: TGTGCCAGCAGCGTCCAGGCGTGGAATGAGCAGTTCTTC. This chain links TRBV9 with TRBJ2-1; no clear D gene. The CDR3 covers 13 residues. V lost 2 bases and J lost 7, with 10 bases in between. Germline lookup yields CDR1 SGDLS and CDR2 YYNGEE.

The rearrangement uses TRBV10-3 and TRBJ2-2, with TRBD1 identical over 8 bases. The CDR3 length is 15 residues. V was clipped by 5 bases and J by 1 base; unmatched bases: 3. CDR1 is ENHRY and CDR2 is SYGVKD in the germline V gene. CDR3 protein: CAISPGTGNTGELFF. The CDR3 bases are TGTGCCATCAGTCCCGGGACAGGGAACACCGGGGAGCTGTTTTTT.

The CDR3 sequence: CSGQQGAETQYF. CDR3 DNA sequence: TGCAGCGGCCAACAGGGGGCTGAGACCCAGTACTTC. The V and J genes are TRBV29-1 and TRBJ2-5, with TRBD1 matching over 9 bases. The germline V gene encodes CDR1 SQVTM and CDR2 ANQGSEA. The V segment lost 7 bases and the J segment 5 bases; nucleotides outside the gene matches: 5. This CDR3 contains 12 residues. Supplemented by reference TRBV29-1 and TRBJ2-5, the full variable domain reads SAVISQKPSRDICQRGTSLTIQCQVDSQVTMMFWYRQQPGQSLTLIATANQGSEATYESGFVIDKFPISRPNLTFSTLTVSNMSPEDSSIYLCSGQQGAETQYFGPGTRLLVL.

This chain uses TRBV12-5 with TRBJ2-3; 11 nucleotides align to TRBD2. The V gene's germline CDR1 is LGHNT and CDR2 FRNRAP. The CDR3 length is 15 residues. The V segment lost 6 bases and the J segment 4 bases; nucleotides outside the gene matches: 6. The CDR3 bases are TGTGCTAGTGGCCGTAGCGGGAGGGCCGCAGATACGCAGTATTTT. Translating it yields CASGRSGRAADTQYF.

The chain's CDR3 is CASSVLSGRRYGYTF. Here the CDR3 DNA reads TGTGCCAGCAGCGTTCTTTCCGGACGGAGGTATGGCTACACCTTC. The chain combines TRBV9 with TRBJ1-2; D call uncertain. The germline V and J ends were trimmed by 2 bases and 5 bases, with 16 bases remaining between them. Per the germline V gene, CDR1 is SGDLS and CDR2 is YYNGEE. CDR3 size: 15 residues.

This sequence joins TRBV7-9 and TRBJ2-1, with 11 nucleotides matching TRBD2. CDR1 and CDR2 (germline): SEHNR, FQNEAQ (reference sequence). The CDR3 runs 17 residues. Germline trimming cut 3 bases from V and 4 bases from J; bases unmatched to any gene: 8. The CDR3 DNA reads as TGTGCCAGCAGCTTCCGGGGACTAGCGGCCATGTACAATGAGCAGTTCTTC. Translated: CASSFRGLAAMYNEQFF.

The genes are TRBV7-9 and TRBJ2-1; D perhaps matches TRBD1 (5 bases). Germline V gene data show CDR1 as SEHNR and CDR2 as FQNEAQ (reference sequence). The germline V and J ends were trimmed by 1 base and 2 bases, with 12 bases remaining between them. The CDR3 covers 16 residues. In DNA, the CDR3 is TGTGCCAGCAGCTTAGAAGGAACAGGTCCCTACAATGAGCAGTTCTTC. Its translation is CASSLEGTGPYNEQFF.

The chain employs TRBV28 and TRBJ2-6; the D is unclear. V lost 7 bases to trimming and J lost 0 bases, with 13 bases between them. The CDR3 is 16 residues long. Germline-derived CDR1 and CDR2 are MDHEN and SYDVKM. The CDR3: CASTVISTSGANVLTF. DNA of the CDR3: TGTGCCAGCACCGTCATTAGTACCTCTGGGGCCAACGTCCTGACTTTC.

The J gene is TRBJ1-5, the V gene TRBV21-1; the table's D call of TRBD1 was not tested on the DNA. TRBV21-1 counts as a pseudogene. The CDR3 covers 16 residues. The CDR3 is CASSTLSGTVYQPQHF. For the CDR3, the DNA is TGTGCCAGCAGCACACTCTCCGGGACAGTTTATCAGCCCCAGCATTTT.

The V and J genes are TRBV7-2 and TRBJ1-3; tentative D call: TRBD1 (6 bases). The CDR3 length is 15 residues. Trimming stripped 5 bases from V and 3 bases from J, with 14 bases between. Germline CDR1 SGHTA, CDR2 FQGNSA. CDR3 protein: CASSPDSLVGNTIYF. The CDR3 bases are TGTGCCAGCAGCCCGGACAGCCTAGTTGGAAACACCATATATTTT.

This chain links TRBV19 with TRBJ1-3, with no clear D. V was cut by 1 base and J by 0 bases, with 13 bases left in between. CDR3 size: 17 residues. The germline V gene has CDR1 LNHDA and CDR2 SQIVND (reference sequence). In DNA form, the CDR3 reads TGTGCCAGTAGTATAGGTCCAGGAACTCGCTCTGGAAACACCATATATTTT. Translation gives CASSIGPGTRSGNTIYF.

This clone was observed a handful of times. The chain has TRBV9 and TRBJ2-2; D remains unclear. The length of the CDR3 is 16 residues. V was pared by 0 bases and J by 7 bases, with 16 bases between. Germline values: CDR1 SGDLS, CDR2 YYNGEE. For the CDR3, the DNA is TGTGCCAGCAGCGTAGATGCGGATAGAGGTGGCGGGGAGCTGTTTTTT. Protein sequence: CASSVDADRGGGELFF.

The rearrangement uses TRBV28 and TRBJ1-1; D is perhaps TRBD1 (6 bases). In germline, CDR1 is MDHEN, CDR2 SYDVKM. The CDR3 covers 12 residues. V dropped 6 bases and J dropped 6 bases, with 11 bases sitting between them. The CDR3 sequence: CASSGWGPEAFF. CDR3 DNA: TGTGCCAGCAGCGGCTGGGGGCCTGAAGCTTTCTTT.

This clone has only a few counts. The chain employs TRBV6-1 and TRBJ2-1, with D possibly being TRBD1 (6 bases). The CDR3 is 17 residues long. V was clipped by 1 base and J by 5 bases, with 18 bases between them. The germline gives CDR1 MNHNS, CDR2 SASEGT. CDR3 nucleotides: TGTGCCAGCAGTGAAGAGGCAGGGGATTCTCCACACAATGAGCAGTTCTTC. Protein: CASSEEAGDSPHNEQFF.

The genes are TRBV7-9 and TRBJ2-3, with D perhaps TRBD2 (6 bases). V lost 2 bases and J lost 3, with 9 bases in between. The CDR3 is 14 residues long. CDR1 is SEHNR and CDR2 is FQNEAQ in the germline V gene (reference sequence). The CDR3: CASSLLATTDTQYF. The CDR3 DNA reads TGTGCCAGCAGCTTACTAGCGACGACAGATACGCAGTATTTT. The whole variable domain, remainder taken from reference TRBV7-9 and TRBJ2-3, is DTGVSQNPRHKITKRGQNVTFRCDPISEHNRLYWYRQTLGQGPEFLTYFQNEAQLEKSRLLSDRFSAERPKGSFSTLEIQRTEQGDSAMYLCASSLLATTDTQYFGPGTRLTVL.

V is TRBV6-5 and J is TRBJ2-7; possible D gene TRBD2, 7 bases. Germline V gives CDR1 MNHEY, CDR2 SVGAGI. The CDR3 consists of 15 residues. V was shortened by 6 bases and J by 0 bases, with 15 bases between the two germline ends. The CDR3 coding sequence is TGTGCCAGCAGCCCGAGGGGGACTACCTCCTACGAGCAGTACTTC. It codes for CASSPRGTTSYEQYF.

V usage is TRBV6-1 and J usage is TRBJ1-4; TRBD1 is a possible D gene (6 bases). Looked up from germline, CDR1 is MNHNS and CDR2 is SASEGT. V lost 3 bases and J lost 8, with 19 bases in between. This CDR3 region has 16 residues. The CDR3 protein is CASSDYRGQLGEKLFF. The CDR3 nucleotides read TGTGCCAGCAGTGACTACCGGGGACAACTAGGCGAAAAACTGTTTTTT.

This chain uses TRBV7-3 with TRBJ2-1; 8 nucleotides agree with TRBD1. The CDR3 runs to 15 residues. V lost 3 bases, J lost 2 bases, and 3 bases stayed unmatched. Looked up from germline, CDR1 is SGHTA and CDR2 is FQGTGA. CDR3 residues: CASSFRGLAYNEQFF. CDR3 nucleotides: TGTGCCAGCAGCTTCAGGGGGCTGGCCTACAATGAGCAGTTCTTC.

The chain recombines TRBV7-2 with TRBJ2-1; 9 bases line up with TRBD2. The CDR3 consists of 16 residues. V lost 1 base to trimming and J lost 4 bases; unmatched junction nucleotides: 5. CDR1 SGHTA and CDR2 FQGNSA come from the germline V gene. The chain's CDR3 is CASSLVRLAGYNEQFF. In DNA, the CDR3 is TGTGCCAGCAGCTTAGTGCGTCTAGCGGGGTACAATGAGCAGTTCTTC.